This T cell receptor (beta chain) was retrieved from a study of control samples from healthy donors and cancer patients. Comments on this clone: This sample includes further DNA sequences coding for the same CDR3.

Germline CDR1 SGHRS, CDR2 YFSETQ. V shed 4 bases, J shed 8 bases, and the junction held 9 bases outside the gene matches. The CDR3 has 14 residues. TCRdb's table, derived via immunoSEQ multiplex PCR, lists solely in-frame clones and lacks some. Of 150,000 to 160,000 clones in the sample, approximately 94% were seen once. J is TRBJ1-2 and V is TRBV5-1; 9 bases are shared with TRBD1. Sequenced input: blood. The origin of this receptor is a man between 40 and 49 years old in good health. This chain's CDR3 is CASSADRGGGGYTF. The CDR3 coding sequence is TGCGCCAGCAGCGCTGACAGGGGGGGAGGGGGCTACACCTTC.